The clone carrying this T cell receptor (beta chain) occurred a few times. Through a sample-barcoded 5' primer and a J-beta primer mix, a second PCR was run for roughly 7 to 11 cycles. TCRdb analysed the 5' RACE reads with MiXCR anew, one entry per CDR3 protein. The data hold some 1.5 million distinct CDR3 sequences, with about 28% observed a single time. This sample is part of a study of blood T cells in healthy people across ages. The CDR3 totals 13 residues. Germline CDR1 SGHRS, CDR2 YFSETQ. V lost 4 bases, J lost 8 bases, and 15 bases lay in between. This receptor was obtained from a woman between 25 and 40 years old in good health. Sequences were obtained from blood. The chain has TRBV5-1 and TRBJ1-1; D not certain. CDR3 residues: CASSLSTQEEAFF. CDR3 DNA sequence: TGCGCCAGCAGCCTATCTACTCAGGAGGAAGCTTTCTTT. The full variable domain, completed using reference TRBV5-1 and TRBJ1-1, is KAGVTQTPRYLIKTRGQQVTLSCSPISGHRSVSWYQQTPGQGLQFLFEYFSETQRNKGNFPGRFSGRQFSNSRSEMNVSTLELGDSALYLCASSLSTQEEAFFGQGTRLTVV.